This entry lists 5 T cell receptor beta chains sequenced from one sample in a study of T cell responses to AZD1222 COVID-19 vaccine. Clones were sequenced by immunoSEQ multiplex PCR, and TCRdb holds only the in-frame ones, with some missing. The table includes tens of thousands of clones, approximately 85% detected once. The sequencing used peripheral blood, collected on day 0 of AZD1222 vaccination. The receptors shown here come from an adult in good health.

The V call is TRBV24-1, the J call TRBJ2-1; 7 positions agree with TRBD1. With V trimmed by 5 bases and J by 8 bases, 8 bases remained unmatched. Germline assignment: CDR1 KGHDR and CDR2 SFDVKD. The CDR3 length is 14 residues. The CDR3 here is CATSGRGPGDEQFF. CDR3 nucleotides: TGTGCCACCAGTGGTAGGGGGCCTGGCGATGAGCAGTTCTTC.

There are many counts of this clone. V and J are TRBV28 and TRBJ1-6, with 8 bases matching TRBD1. This CDR3 region has 15 residues. Germline trimming cut 1 base from V and 9 bases from J; bases unmatched to any gene: 5. Germline values: CDR1 MDHEN, CDR2 SYDVKM. The CDR3 DNA reads TGTGCCAGCAGTTTATCGACAGGGGCCGGTTCACCCCTCCACTTT. It encodes CASSLSTGAGSPLHF.

This clone was detected ten times or more. V usage is TRBV9 and J usage is TRBJ2-7; 7 bases align to TRBD1. The CDR3 has 14 residues. CDR1 is SGDLS, CDR2 YYNGEE, per germline. V lost 0 bases, J lost 4 bases, and 4 bases stayed unmatched. The CDR3 bases are TGTGCCAGCAGCGTAGGAGGGGGCCGGTACGAGCAGTACTTC. Its protein product is CASSVGGGRYEQYF.

This clone was seen once. The J gene is TRBJ2-1, the V gene TRBV11-3; 9 bases are a match to TRBD1. The V gene's germline CDR1 is SGHNT and CDR2 YENEEA. The CDR3 loop spans 13 amino acids. The V segment lost 2 bases and the J segment 16 bases; nucleotides outside the gene matches: 9. CDR3 sequence (DNA): TGTGCCAGCAGCTTAAGATCGCGGGACAGGGCCTTCTTC. This codes for CASSLRSRDRAFF.

This rearrangement joins TRBV25-1 to TRBJ1-6; weak D call: TRBD1 (5 bases). Trimming cost V 4 bases and J 11 bases, with 9 bases left between them. CDR3 length: 12 amino acids. Germline-derived CDR1 and CDR2 are MGHDK and SYGVNS. CDR3 bases: TGTGCCAGCAGTGCAGCAGGGACACCCCTCCACTTT. Amino acid sequence: CASSAAGTPLHF.